This T cell receptor (beta chain) was captured by sequencing in a study of blood T cell repertoires in COVID-19. Study summary: Acute and convalescent COVID-19 samples came from the United States, Italy and Spain.

Produced via immunoSEQ multiplex PCR; TCRdb's table is partial and in-frame only. The profile shows about 180,000 clones, approximately 81% of them singletons. The CDR3 is 16 amino acids. Looked up from germline, CDR1 is LNHDA and CDR2 is SQIVND (reference sequence). Trimming left V 7 bases short and J 4 bases short, with 22 bases between. This clone was detected a few times. The chain combines TRBV19 with TRBJ1-2, with D perhaps TRBD1 (6 bases). This receptor was obtained from a person aged 65-85 years with COVID-19, enrolled during active disease. Sequences were obtained from peripheral blood. CDR3 in amino acids: CASTRSGTHTSYGYTF. In DNA form, the CDR3 reads TGTGCCAGTACCAGATCCGGGACACATACCTCCTATGGCTACACCTTC.